This T cell receptor (beta chain) was identified in a study of blood T cell repertoires in COVID-19. Across the whole study: There were acute and convalescent COVID-19 samples, and they came from the United States, Italy and Spain. The analysed material was cDNA or gDNA that came from T cells, B-cell-depleted T cells, or PBMCs.

This CDR3 spans 13 amino acids. CDR1 is MGHRA, CDR2 YSYEKL, per germline. V gave up 1 base and J gave up 4 bases, with 7 bases separating them. This clone was seen a few times. Some clones are missing from TCRdb's copy, which holds only in-frame ones; the method was immunoSEQ multiplex PCR. The data show about 57,000 clones, with over 80% seen just once and 20% to 25% held by the top ten. The clonotype originates from a woman aged 60-75 years with acute or convalescent COVID-19. Sequencing input: peripheral blood. This chain joins TRBV4-1 and TRBJ1-2; D remains ambiguous. The CDR3 protein is CASSQGNSYGYTF. Here the CDR3 DNA reads TGCGCCAGCAGCCAAGGGAACAGCTATGGCTACACCTTC.